This TCR beta chain comes out of a study of cytotoxic CD8 clonotypes in ibrutinib-treated CLL. Study-wide context: Of a cohort that held roughly eleven relapsed/refractory and some 16 treatment-naive patients, some 17 were IGHV unmutated. On average, each sample had a few hundred thousand productive templates and more than 75,000 productive rearrangements. Study conclusions and caveats: Rare overall, public clonotypes shrank or held steady under therapy.

Deletions cut 6 bases from V and 6 bases from J, with 9 bases between. The CDR3 totals 11 residues. Germline CDR1 is WSHSY and CDR2 is SAAADI. About this clone itself: Its cognate antigen is unknown.

Profiling relied on immunoSEQ multiplex PCR, and the TCRdb table lists in-frame clones only, not all of them. Of 19,000 or so clones in the sample, more than 65% were seen once. The chain joins TRBV10-2 to TRBJ2-7; D is possibly TRBD2 (5 bases). The starting material was PBMCs, obtained before ibrutinib treatment. This TCR came from a human donor with chronic lymphocytic leukemia. DNA of the CDR3: TGCGCCAGCAGAATTCGGGGCGAGCAGTACTTC. Protein sequence: CASRIRGEQYF.